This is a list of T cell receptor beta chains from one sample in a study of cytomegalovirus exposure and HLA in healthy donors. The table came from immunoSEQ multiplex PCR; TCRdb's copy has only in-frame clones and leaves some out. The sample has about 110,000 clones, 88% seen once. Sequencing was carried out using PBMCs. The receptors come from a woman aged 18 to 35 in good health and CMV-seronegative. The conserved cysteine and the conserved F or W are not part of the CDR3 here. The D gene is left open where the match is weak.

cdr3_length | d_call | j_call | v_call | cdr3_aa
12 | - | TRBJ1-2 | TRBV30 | AWRSEGKNYGYT
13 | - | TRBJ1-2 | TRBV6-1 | ASSEMELTGYGYT
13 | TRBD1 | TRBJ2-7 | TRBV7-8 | ASSLEGGAVYEQY
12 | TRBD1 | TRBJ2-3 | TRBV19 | ASSVDRGQDTQY
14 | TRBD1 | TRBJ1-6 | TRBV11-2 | ASSPKGTGINSPLH
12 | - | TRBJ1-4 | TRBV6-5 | ASSYRQGHEKLF
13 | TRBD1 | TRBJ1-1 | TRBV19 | ASSPRRDRAPEAF
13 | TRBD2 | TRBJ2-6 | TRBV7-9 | ASSFSGTGANVLT
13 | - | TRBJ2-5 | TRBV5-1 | ASSLAQVGQETQY
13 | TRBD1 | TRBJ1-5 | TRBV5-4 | ASRNDRERNQPQH
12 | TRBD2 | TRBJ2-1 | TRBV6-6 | ASSGTSASAGQF
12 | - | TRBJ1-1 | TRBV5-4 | ASSPGQGNTEAF
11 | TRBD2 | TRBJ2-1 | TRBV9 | ASSERESNEQF
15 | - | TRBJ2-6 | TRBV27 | ASRPGHYDPGANVLT
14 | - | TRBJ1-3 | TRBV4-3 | ASSQGEVRPGNTIY
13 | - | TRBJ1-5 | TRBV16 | ASSHDRISNQPQH
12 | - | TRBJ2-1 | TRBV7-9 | ASSATGSYNEQF
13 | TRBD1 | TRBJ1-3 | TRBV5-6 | ASRRTGDSGNTIY
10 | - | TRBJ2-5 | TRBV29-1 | SVEQGRETQY
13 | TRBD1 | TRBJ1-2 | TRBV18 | ASSPEPSQGDGYT
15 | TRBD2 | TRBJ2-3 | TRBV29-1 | SVDWVAGGRRTDTQY
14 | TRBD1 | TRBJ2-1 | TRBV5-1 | ASSSPKRTGRNEQF
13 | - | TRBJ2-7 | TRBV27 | ASSPQIAGRYEQY
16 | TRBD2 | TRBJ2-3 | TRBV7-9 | ASSLGGSSGGSTDTQY
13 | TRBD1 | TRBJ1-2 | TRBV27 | ASSQRHRGVDGYT
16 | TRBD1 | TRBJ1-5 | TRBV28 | ASSWGGRGRRANQPQH
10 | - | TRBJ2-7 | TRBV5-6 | ASSLGALEQY
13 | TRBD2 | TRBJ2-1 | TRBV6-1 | ASSALAGGRNEQF
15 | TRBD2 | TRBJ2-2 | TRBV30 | AWSVLSSGKATGELF
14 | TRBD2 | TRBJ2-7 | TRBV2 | ASSEATTSGTYEQY
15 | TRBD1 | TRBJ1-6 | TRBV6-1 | ASSGGGQGAGSSPLH